This T cell receptor (beta chain) was recovered during a study of PD-1 blockade in mismatch repair-deficient tumors. Time point meaning: approximately 11-day in vitro stimulation with candidate neoantigen peptide 2. Generated by immunoSEQ multiplex PCR, the TCRdb table keeps only in-frame clones and is missing some. The sample has approximately 9,800 clones, 75% to 90% seen once. As for this clone: Its antigen is unknown.

The CDR3 is 13 amino acids. V was clipped by 6 bases and J by 3 bases, with 11 bases between them. The germline V gene has CDR1 MNHEY and CDR2 SMNVEV (reference sequence). This TCR was recovered from an adult with mismatch repair-deficient cancer. Source: cells cultured in vitro, taken from a patient treated with pembrolizumab. V is TRBV27 and J is TRBJ1-1; the D is unclear. The CDR3 protein is CASSPIVDTEAFF. CDR3 sequence (DNA): TGTGCCAGCAGCCCAATCGTCGACACTGAAGCTTTCTTT.